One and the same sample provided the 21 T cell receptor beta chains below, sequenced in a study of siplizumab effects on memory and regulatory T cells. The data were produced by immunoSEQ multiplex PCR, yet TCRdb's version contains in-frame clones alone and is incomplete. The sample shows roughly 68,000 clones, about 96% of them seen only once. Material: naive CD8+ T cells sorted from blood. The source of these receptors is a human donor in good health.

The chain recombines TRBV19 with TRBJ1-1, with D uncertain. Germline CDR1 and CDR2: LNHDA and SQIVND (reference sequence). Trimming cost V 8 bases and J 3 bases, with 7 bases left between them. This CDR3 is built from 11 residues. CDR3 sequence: CASGYDTEAFF. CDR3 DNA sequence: TGTGCCAGTGGTTACGACACTGAAGCTTTCTTT.

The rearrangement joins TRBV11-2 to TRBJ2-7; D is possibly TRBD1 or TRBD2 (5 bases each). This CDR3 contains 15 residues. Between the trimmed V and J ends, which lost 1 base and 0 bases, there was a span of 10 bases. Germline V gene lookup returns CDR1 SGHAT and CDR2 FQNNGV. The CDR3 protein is CASSLGGWSSYEQYF. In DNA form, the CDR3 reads TGTGCCAGCAGCTTAGGGGGGTGGAGCTCCTACGAGCAGTACTTC.

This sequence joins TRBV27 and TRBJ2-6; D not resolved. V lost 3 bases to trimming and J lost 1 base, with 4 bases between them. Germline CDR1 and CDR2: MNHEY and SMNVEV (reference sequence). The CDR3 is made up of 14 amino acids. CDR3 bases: TGTGCCAGCAGTTTCCGGTCTGGGGCCAACGTCCTGACTTTC. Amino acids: CASSFRSGANVLTF.

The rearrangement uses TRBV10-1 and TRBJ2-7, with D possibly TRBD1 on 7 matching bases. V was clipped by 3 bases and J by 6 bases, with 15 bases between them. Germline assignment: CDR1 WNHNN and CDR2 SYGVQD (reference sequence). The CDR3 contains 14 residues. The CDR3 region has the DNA TGCGCCAGCAGTGACGCGGGACAGATGACCGAGCAGTACTTC. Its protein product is CASSDAGQMTEQYF.

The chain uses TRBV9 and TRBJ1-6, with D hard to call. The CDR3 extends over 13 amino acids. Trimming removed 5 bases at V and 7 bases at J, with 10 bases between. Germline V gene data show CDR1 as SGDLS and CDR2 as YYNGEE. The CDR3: CASRENGNSPLHF. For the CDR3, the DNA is TGTGCCAGCAGGGAAAACGGGAATTCACCCCTCCACTTT.

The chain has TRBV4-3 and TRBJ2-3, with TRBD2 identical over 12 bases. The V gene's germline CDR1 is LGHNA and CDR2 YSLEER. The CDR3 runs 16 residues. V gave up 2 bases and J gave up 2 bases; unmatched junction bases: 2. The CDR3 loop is CASSQRLAGDTDTQYF. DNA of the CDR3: TGCGCCAGCAGCCAACGACTAGCGGGGGACACAGATACGCAGTATTTT.

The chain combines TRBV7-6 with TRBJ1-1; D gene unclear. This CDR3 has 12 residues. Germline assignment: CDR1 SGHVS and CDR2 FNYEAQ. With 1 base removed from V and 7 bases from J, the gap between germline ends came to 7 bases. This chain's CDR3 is CASSLVGGEAFF. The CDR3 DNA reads TGTGCCAGCAGCTTAGTAGGCGGTGAAGCTTTCTTT.

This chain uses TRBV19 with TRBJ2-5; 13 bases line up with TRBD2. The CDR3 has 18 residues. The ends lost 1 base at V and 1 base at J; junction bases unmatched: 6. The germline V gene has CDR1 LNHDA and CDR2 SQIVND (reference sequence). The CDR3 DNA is TGTGCCAGTAGTATAGGGACTAGCGGGGGCTTTGCCCAAGAGACCCAGTACTTC. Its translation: CASSIGTSGGFAQETQYF.

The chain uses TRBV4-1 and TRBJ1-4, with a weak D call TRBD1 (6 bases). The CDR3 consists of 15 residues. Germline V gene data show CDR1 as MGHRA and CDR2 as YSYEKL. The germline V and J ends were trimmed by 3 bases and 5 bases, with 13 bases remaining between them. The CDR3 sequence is CASSQLDSLNEKLFF. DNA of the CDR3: TGCGCCAGCAGCCAGCTGGACAGCCTAAATGAAAAACTGTTTTTT.

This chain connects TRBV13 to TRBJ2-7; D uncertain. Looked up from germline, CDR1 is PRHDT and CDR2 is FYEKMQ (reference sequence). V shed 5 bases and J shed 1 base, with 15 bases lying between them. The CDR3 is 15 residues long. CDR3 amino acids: CASSPRPAFSYEQYF. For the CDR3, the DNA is TGTGCCAGCAGCCCCCGTCCAGCCTTTTCCTACGAGCAGTACTTC.

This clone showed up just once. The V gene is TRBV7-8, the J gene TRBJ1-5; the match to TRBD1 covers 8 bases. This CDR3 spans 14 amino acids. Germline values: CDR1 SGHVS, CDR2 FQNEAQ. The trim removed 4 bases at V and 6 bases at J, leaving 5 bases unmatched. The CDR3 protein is CASSSQGALQPQHF. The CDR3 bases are TGTGCCAGCAGCTCCCAGGGGGCTCTTCAGCCCCAGCATTTT. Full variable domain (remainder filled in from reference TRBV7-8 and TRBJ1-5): GAGVSQSPRYKVAKRGQDVALRCDPISGHVSLFWYQQALGQGPEFLTYFQNEAQLDKSGLPSDRFFAERPEGSVSTLKIQRTQQEDSAVYLCASSSQGALQPQHFGDGTRLSIL.

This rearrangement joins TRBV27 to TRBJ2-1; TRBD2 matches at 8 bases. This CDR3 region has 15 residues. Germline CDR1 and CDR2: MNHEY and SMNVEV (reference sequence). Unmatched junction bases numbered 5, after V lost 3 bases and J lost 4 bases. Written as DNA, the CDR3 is TGTGCCAGCAGTTTCGGGGGGGCCTGGTACAATGAGCAGTTCTTC. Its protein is CASSFGGAWYNEQFF.

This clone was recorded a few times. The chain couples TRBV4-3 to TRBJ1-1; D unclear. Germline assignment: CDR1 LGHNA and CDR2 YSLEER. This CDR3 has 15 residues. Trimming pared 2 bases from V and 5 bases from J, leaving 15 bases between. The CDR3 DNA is TGCGCCAGCAGCCAATCAAGGGCAGGAGGGACTGAAGCTTTCTTT. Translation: CASSQSRAGGTEAFF.

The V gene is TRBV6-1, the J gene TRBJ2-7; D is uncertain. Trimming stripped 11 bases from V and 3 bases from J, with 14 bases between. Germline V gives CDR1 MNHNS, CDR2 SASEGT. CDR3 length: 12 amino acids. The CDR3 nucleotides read TGTGCCGTCTCGGATAAAGGCTACGAGCAGTACTTC. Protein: CAVSDKGYEQYF.

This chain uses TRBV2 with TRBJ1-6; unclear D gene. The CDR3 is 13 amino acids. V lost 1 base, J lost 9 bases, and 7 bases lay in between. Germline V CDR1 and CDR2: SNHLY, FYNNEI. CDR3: CASSEGTGSPLHF. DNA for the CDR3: TGTGCCAGCAGTGAAGGGACCGGTTCACCCCTCCACTTT.

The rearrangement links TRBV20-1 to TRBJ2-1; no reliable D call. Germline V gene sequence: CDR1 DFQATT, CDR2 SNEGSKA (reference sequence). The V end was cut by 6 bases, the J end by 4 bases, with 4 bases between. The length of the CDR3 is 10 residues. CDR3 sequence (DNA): TGCAGTGCCTCTTACAATGAGCAGTTCTTC. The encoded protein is CSASYNEQFF.

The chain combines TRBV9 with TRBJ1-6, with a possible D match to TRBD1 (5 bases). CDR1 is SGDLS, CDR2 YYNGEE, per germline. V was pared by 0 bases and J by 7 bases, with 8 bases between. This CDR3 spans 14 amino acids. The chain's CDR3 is CASSVGEGNSPLHF. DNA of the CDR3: TGTGCCAGCAGCGTAGGAGAGGGGAATTCACCCCTCCACTTT.

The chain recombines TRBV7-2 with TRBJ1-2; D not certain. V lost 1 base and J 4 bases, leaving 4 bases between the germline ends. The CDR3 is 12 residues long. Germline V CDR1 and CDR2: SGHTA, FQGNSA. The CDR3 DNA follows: TGTGCCAGCAGCTTAGTGCCCTATGGCTACACCTTC. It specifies CASSLVPYGYTF.

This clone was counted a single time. CDR3 residues: CASSLGGANREQYF. The CDR3, as DNA: TGTGCCAGCAGCTTAGGGGGGGCGAACCGCGAGCAGTACTTC. The rearrangement joins TRBV7-9 to TRBJ2-7; TRBD1 or TRBD2 may be the D gene (6 bases each). Germline CDR1 reads SEHNR; CDR2 reads FQNEAQ (reference sequence). The CDR3 contains 14 residues. Trimming cost V 1 base and J 6 bases, with 13 bases left between them.

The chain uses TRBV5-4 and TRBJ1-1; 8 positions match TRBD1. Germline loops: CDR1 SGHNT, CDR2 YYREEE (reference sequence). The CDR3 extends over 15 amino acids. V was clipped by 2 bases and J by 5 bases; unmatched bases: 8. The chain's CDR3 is CASSLPQGAETEAFF. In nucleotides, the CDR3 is TGTGCCAGCAGCTTACCCCAGGGGGCAGAGACTGAAGCTTTCTTT.

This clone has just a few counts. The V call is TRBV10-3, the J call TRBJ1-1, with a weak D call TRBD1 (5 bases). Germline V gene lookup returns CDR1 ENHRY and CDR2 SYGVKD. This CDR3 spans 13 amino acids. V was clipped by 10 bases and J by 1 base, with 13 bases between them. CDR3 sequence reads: CANRDGENTEAFF. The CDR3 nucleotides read TGTGCCAACCGGGACGGAGAGAACACTGAAGCTTTCTTT.